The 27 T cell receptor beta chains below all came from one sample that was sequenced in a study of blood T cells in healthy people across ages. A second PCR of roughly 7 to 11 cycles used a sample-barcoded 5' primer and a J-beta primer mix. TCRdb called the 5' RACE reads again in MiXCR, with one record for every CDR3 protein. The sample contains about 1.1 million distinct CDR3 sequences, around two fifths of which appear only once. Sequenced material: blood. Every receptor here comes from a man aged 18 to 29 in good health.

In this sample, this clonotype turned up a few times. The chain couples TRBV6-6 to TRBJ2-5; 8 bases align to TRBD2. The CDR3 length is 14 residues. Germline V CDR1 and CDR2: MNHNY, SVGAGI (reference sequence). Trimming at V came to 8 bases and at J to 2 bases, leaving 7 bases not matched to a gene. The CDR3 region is CASWTGGIQETQYF. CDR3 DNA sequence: TGTGCCAGCTGGACGGGGGGGATTCAAGAGACCCAGTACTTC.

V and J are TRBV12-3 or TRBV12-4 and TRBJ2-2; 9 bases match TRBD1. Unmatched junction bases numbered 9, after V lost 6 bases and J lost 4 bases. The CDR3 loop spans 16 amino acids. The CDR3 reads CASRLPGQGPTGELFF. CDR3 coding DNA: TGTGCCAGCAGGCTACCGGGACAGGGCCCCACCGGGGAGCTGTTTTTT.

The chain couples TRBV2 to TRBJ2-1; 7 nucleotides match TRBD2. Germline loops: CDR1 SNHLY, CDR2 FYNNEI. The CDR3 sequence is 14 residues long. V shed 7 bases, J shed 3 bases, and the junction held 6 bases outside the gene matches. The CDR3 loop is CASTAGLDYNEQFF. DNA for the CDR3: TGTGCCAGCACGGCAGGACTAGACTACAATGAGCAGTTCTTC.

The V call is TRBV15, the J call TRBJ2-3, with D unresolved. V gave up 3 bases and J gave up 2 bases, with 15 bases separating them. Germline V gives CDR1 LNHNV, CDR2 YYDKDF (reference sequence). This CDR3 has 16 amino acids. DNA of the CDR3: TGTGCCACCAGCAGTGGCAGTACTCGGGCCACAGATACGCAGTATTTT. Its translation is CATSSGSTRATDTQYF. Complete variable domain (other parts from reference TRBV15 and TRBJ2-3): DAMVIQNPRYQVTQFGKPVTLSCSQTLNHNVMYWYQQKSSQAPKLLFHYYDKDFNNEADTPDNFQSRRPNTSFCFLDIRSPGLGDTAMYLCATSSGSTRATDTQYFGPGTRLTVL.

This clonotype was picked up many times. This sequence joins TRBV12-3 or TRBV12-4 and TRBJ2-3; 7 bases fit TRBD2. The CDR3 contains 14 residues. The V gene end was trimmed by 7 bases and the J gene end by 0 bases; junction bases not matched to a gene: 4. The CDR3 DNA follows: TGTGCCAGCATTTGGGGGGGGAGCACAGATACGCAGTATTTT. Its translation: CASIWGGSTDTQYF.

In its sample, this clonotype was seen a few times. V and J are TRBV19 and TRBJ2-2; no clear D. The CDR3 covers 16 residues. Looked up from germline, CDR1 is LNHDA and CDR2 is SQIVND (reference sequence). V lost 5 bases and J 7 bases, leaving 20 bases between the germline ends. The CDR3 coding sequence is TGTGCCAGTAGTTTATCCGGGTCCCCGCTGATCGGGGAGCTGTTTTTT. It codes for CASSLSGSPLIGELFF.

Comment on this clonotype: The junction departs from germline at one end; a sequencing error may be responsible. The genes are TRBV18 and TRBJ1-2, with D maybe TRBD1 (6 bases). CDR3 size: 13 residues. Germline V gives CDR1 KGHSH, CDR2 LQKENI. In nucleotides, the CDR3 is TGTGCCAGCTCGCCACGGACAGAGGATGGCTACACCTTC. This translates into CASSPRTEDGYTF.

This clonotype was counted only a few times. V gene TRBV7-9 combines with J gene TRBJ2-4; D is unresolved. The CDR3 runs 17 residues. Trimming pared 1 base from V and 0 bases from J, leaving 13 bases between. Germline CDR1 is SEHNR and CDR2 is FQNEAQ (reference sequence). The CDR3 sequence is CASSLDYPEVAKNIQYF. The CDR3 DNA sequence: TGTGCCAGCAGCTTAGACTACCCCGAGGTAGCCAAAAACATTCAGTACTTC.

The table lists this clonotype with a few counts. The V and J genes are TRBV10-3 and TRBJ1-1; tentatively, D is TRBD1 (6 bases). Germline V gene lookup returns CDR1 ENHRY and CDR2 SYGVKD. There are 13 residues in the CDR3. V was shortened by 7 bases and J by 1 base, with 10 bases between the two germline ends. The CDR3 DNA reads TGTGCCATCACCGGGACACCGAACACTGAAGCTTTCTTT. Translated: CAITGTPNTEAFF.

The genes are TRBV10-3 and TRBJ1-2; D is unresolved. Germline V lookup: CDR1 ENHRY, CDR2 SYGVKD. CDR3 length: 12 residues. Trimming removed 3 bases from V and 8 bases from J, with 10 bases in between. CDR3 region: CAISDTFPGYTF. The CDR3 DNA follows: TGTGCCATCAGTGATACCTTCCCAGGCTACACCTTC.

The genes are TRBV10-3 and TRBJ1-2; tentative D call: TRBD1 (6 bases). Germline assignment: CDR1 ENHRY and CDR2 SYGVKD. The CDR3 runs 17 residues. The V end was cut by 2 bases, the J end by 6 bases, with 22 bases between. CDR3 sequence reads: CAISEIRGAGIANGYTF. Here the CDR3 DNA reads TGTGCCATCAGTGAGATACGGGGGGCCGGAATCGCGAATGGCTACACCTTC.

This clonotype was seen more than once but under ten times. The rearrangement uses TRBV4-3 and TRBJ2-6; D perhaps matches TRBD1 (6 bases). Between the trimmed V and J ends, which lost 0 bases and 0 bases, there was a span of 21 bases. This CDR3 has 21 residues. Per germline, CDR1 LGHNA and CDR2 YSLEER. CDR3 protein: CASSQDLSAGTSDSGANVLTF. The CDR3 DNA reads TGCGCCAGCAGCCAAGATCTCTCTGCCGGGACATCGGACTCTGGGGCCAACGTCCTGACTTTC.

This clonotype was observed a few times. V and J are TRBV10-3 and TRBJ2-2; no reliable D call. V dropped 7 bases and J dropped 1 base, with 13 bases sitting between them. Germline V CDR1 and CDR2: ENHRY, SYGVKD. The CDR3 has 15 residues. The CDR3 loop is CAITPDPKNTGELFF. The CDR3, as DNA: TGTGCCATCACCCCGGATCCCAAGAACACCGGGGAGCTGTTTTTT.

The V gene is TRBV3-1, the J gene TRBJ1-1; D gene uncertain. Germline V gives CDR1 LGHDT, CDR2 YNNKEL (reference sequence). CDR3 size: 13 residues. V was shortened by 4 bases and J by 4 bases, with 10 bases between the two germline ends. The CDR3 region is CASSRPEGTEAFF. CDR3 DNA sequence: TGTGCCAGCAGCCGTCCGGAGGGCACTGAAGCTTTCTTT.

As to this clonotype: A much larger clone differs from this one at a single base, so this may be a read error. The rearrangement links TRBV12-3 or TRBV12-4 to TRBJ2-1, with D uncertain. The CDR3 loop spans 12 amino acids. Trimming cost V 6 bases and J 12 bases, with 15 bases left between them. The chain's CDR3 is CASSTDLGVQFF. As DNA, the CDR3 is TGTGCCAGCAGCACGGACCTGGGTGTGCAGTTCTTC.

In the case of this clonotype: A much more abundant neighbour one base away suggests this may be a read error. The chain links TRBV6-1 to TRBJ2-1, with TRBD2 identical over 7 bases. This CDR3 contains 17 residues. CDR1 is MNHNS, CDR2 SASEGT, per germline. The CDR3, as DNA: TGTGCCAGCAGTAAGGCTAGCGGATTTTACTCCTACACTGAGCAGTTCTTC. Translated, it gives CASSKASGFYSYTEQFF.

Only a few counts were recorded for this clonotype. CDR3 coding DNA: TGTGCCAGCAGTTTGACCAGCGGGGGGGTTGCTGAGCAGTTCTTC. It translates to CASSLTSGGVAEQFF. The genes are TRBV6-2 or TRBV6-3 and TRBJ2-1, with TRBD2 identical over 10 bases. This CDR3 is built from 15 residues. The V segment lost 4 bases and the J segment 9 bases; nucleotides outside the gene matches: 9. Germline CDR1 is MNHEY and CDR2 is SVGEGT.

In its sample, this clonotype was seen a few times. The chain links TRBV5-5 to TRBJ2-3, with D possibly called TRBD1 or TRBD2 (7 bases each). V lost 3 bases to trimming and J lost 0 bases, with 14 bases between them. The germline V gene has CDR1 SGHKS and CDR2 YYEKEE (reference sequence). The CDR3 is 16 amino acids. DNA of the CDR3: TGTGCCAGCAGCTGGGGGGGACAGCTGAGCACAGATACGCAGTATTTT. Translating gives CASSWGGQLSTDTQYF.

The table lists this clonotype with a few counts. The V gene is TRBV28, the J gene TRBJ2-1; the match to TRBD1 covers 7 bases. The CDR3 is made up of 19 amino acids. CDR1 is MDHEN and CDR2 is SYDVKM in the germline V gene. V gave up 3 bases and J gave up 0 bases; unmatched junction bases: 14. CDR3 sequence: CASSFGGRGQHNSYNEQFF. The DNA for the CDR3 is TGTGCCAGCAGTTTTGGGGGTAGGGGGCAACATAACTCCTACAATGAGCAGTTCTTC. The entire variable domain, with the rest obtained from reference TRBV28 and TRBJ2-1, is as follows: DVKVTQSSRYLVKRTGEKVFLECVQDMDHENMFWYRQDPGLGLRLIYFSYDVKMKEKGDIPEGYSVSREKKERFSLILESASTNQTSMYLCASSFGGRGQHNSYNEQFFGPGTRLTVL.

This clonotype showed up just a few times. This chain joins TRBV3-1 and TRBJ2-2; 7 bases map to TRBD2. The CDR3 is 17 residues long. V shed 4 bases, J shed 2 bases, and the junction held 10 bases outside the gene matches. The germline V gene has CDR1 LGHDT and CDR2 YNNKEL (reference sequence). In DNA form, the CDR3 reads TGTGCCAGCAGCCTCGGCCGGGGGGACCTAAACACCGGGGAGCTGTTTTTT. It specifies CASSLGRGDLNTGELFF.

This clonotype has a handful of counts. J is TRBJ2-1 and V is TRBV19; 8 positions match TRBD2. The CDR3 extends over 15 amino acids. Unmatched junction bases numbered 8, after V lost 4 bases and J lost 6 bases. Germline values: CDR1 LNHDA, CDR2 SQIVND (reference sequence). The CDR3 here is CASSTLAGTFNEQFF. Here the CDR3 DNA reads TGTGCCAGTAGTACTTTAGCGGGGACTTTCAATGAGCAGTTCTTC. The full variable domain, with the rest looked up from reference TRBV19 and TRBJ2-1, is DGGITQSPKYLFRKEGQNVTLSCEQNLNHDAMYWYRQDPGQGLRLIYYSQIVNDFQKGDIAEGYSVSREKKESFPLTVTSAQKNPTAFYLCASSTLAGTFNEQFFGPGTRLTVL.

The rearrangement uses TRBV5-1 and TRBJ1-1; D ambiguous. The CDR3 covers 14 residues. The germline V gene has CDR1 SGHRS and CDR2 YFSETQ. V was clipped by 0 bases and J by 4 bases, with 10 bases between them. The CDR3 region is CASSLGPQSTEAFF. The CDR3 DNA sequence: TGCGCCAGCAGCTTGGGACCCCAGAGCACTGAAGCTTTCTTT.

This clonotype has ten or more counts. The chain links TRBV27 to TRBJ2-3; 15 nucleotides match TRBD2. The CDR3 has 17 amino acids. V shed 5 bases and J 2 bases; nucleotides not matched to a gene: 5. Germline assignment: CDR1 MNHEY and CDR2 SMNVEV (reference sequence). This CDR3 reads CASSGLAGGPNTDTQYF. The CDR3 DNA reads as TGTGCCAGCAGTGGACTAGCGGGGGGGCCGAACACAGATACGCAGTATTTT.

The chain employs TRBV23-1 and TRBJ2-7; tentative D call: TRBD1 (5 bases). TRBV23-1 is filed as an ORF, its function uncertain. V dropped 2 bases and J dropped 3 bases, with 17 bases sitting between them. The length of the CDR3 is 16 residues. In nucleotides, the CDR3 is TGCGCCAGCAGTCAAATTTTAGGCGACAGAATCTACGAGCAGTACTTC. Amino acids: CASSQILGDRIYEQYF.

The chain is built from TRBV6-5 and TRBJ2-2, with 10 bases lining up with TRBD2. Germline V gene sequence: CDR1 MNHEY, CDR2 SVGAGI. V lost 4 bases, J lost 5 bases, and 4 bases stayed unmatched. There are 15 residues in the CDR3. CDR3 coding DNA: TGTGCCAGCAGTTCTTCTAGCGGGGGAACCGGGGAGCTGTTTTTT. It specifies CASSSSSGGTGELFF.

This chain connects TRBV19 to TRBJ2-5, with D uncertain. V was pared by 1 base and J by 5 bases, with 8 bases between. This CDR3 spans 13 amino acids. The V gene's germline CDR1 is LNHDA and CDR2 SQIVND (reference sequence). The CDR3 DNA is TGTGCCAGTAGTATAGGCCCGATGGAGACCCAGTACTTC. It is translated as CASSIGPMETQYF.

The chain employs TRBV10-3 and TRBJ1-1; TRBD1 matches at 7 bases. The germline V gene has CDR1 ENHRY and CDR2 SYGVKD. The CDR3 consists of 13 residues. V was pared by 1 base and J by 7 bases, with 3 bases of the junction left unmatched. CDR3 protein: CAISELGQNEAFF. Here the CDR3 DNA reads TGTGCCATCAGTGAGTTGGGACAGAATGAAGCTTTCTTT.